The clone carrying this TCR beta chain was seen a single time. The data belong to a study of T cell changes during pregnancy in multiple sclerosis. CDR3 length: 15 residues. CDR1 SNHLY and CDR2 FYNNEI come from the germline V gene. V gave up 6 bases and J gave up 0 bases, with 12 bases separating them. TCRdb's table, derived via immunoSEQ multiplex PCR, lists solely in-frame clones and lacks some. There are approximately 52,000 clones in the sample; 88% occur only once, and 0.95% to 1.5% lies in the top ten. This sequence originates from a female donor with multiple sclerosis, enrolled in a pregnancy study. The V call is TRBV2, the J call TRBJ2-1; the D gene is possibly TRBD2 (6 bases). The sample consisted of CD4+ T cells from peripheral blood mononuclear cells, taken in the second trimester of pregnancy. The CDR3 loop is CASRASDSSYNEQFF. The DNA for the CDR3 is TGTGCCAGCAGAGCTAGCGACAGCTCCTACAATGAGCAGTTCTTC. The full variable domain, completed using reference TRBV2 and TRBJ2-1, is EPEVTQTPSHQVTQMGQEVILRCVPISNHLYFYWYRQILGQKVEFLVSFYNNEISEKSEIFDDQFSVERPDGSNFTLKIRSTKLEDSAMYFCASRASDSSYNEQFFGPGTRLTVL.